This T cell receptor beta chain comes out of a study of T cell responses to AZD1222 COVID-19 vaccine. The germline gives CDR1 KGHSH, CDR2 LQKENI. The CDR3 length is 13 residues. V shed 5 bases, J shed 3 bases, and the junction held 3 bases outside the gene matches. A note on this clone: Antigen: not known.

Study outcomes and limitations: Among spike-specific TCRs, nearly half reportedly target unmutated variant regions. Spike-specific TCRs gained breadth and depth after people received two AZD1222 doses.

TCRdb's copy holds only in-frame clones and misses some; the assay was immunoSEQ multiplex PCR. Here the sample spans under 150,000 clones, approximately 89% being singletons. Sequenced material: peripheral blood, taken on day 0 of AZD1222 vaccination. The chain is built from TRBV18 and TRBJ2-5, with 7 positions matching TRBD1. The source of this sequence is an adult in good health. In DNA form, the CDR3 reads TGTGCCAGCTCAATACAGGGGAAAGAGACCCAGTACTTC. It codes for CASSIQGKETQYF.